These 21 T cell receptor beta chains came from one sample sequenced in a study of cytomegalovirus exposure and HLA in healthy donors. A multiplex PCR was run with 60 Vbeta primers and 13 Jbeta primers. The method was immunoSEQ multiplex PCR; TCRdb's version includes in-frame clones alone and lacks a portion of them. The sample comprises around 150,000 clones, roughly four fifths of which are singletons, and around 10% rests with the top ten. The sequenced sample was PBMCs. The receptors shown here come from a man aged 50-60 years in good health and CMV-seropositive.

J is TRBJ1-5 and V is TRBV30, with 9 bases aligning to TRBD1. This CDR3 comprises 15 residues. Germline-derived CDR1 and CDR2 are GTSNPN and SVGIG (reference sequence). V lost 4 bases to trimming and J lost 2 bases; unmatched junction nucleotides: 6. The CDR3 here is CAWTEGQGGNQPQHF. CDR3 in DNA: TGTGCCTGGACCGAGGGACAGGGAGGCAATCAGCCCCAGCATTTT.

V usage is TRBV2 and J usage is TRBJ2-7, with D possibly TRBD1 on 8 matching bases. Trimming took 7 bases from V and 2 from J, leaving 18 bases between them. This CDR3 is built from 15 residues. Germline values: CDR1 SNHLY, CDR2 FYNNEI. DNA for the CDR3: TGTGCCAGCAATAACAGGGGGGGGTTGCCCTACGAGCAGTACTTC. As protein: CASNNRGGLPYEQYF.

J is TRBJ2-5 and V is TRBV19; no clear D. The V gene's germline CDR1 is LNHDA and CDR2 SQIVND (reference sequence). This CDR3 has 17 residues. Trimming removed 5 bases from V and 4 bases from J, with 23 bases in between. The CDR3 nucleotides are TGTGCCAGTAGTTCTCTACTAAGCACCACGGGTTCAGAGACCCAGTACTTC. Residues: CASSSLLSTTGSETQYF.

The chain carries TRBV11-2 and TRBJ2-7; a weak D match, TRBD1 (5 bases). The V gene's germline CDR1 is SGHAT and CDR2 FQNNGV. The CDR3 covers 16 residues. V dropped 0 bases and J dropped 2 bases, with 14 bases sitting between them. This CDR3 is CASSLDGARVPYEQYF. Written as DNA, the CDR3 is TGTGCCAGCAGCTTAGATGGGGCCCGGGTCCCCTACGAGCAGTACTTC.

The rearrangement links TRBV5-1 to TRBJ2-5; D remains unclear. The CDR3 has 11 residues. Germline V CDR1 and CDR2: SGHRS, YFSETQ. V gave up 0 bases and J gave up 5 bases, with 2 bases separating them. The CDR3 loop is CASSLAETQYF. Here the CDR3 DNA reads TGCGCCAGCAGCTTGGCTGAGACCCAGTACTTC.

This chain uses TRBV7-2 with TRBJ2-7; 10 bases are shared with TRBD2. The CDR3 contains 14 residues. Unmatched junction bases numbered 5, after V lost 4 bases and J lost 5 bases. Germline CDR1 is SGHTA and CDR2 is FQGNSA. CDR3 in amino acids: CASSSLAGAHEQYF. In DNA, the CDR3 is TGTGCCAGCAGCTCCCTAGCGGGAGCACACGAGCAGTACTTC.

This chain connects TRBV19 to TRBJ1-1; no firm D call. Trimming took off 3 bases at V and 0 bases at J, with 8 bases between the two ends. The CDR3 consists of 14 residues. The germline gives CDR1 LNHDA, CDR2 SQIVND (reference sequence). The CDR3, as DNA: TGTGCCAGTAGTATTGGGCAGTTGAACACTGAAGCTTTCTTT. Amino acids: CASSIGQLNTEAFF.

The chain links TRBV7-9 to TRBJ1-1; possibly TRBD1 for D (5 bases). The CDR3 runs 13 residues. Trimming took 4 bases from V and 3 from J, leaving 9 bases between them. Germline values: CDR1 SEHNR, CDR2 FQNEAQ (reference sequence). In nucleotides, the CDR3 is TGTGCCAGCAGCTCAGTAGGGGACACTGAAGCTTTCTTT. This sequence encodes CASSSVGDTEAFF.

J is TRBJ2-2 and V is TRBV5-1; weak D call: TRBD1 (5 bases). The V gene lost 0 bases and the J gene lost 1 base, with 13 bases spanning the gap. This CDR3 region has 17 residues. Germline loops: CDR1 SGHRS, CDR2 YFSETQ. CDR3 loop: CASSLGGSLVNTGELFF. As DNA, the CDR3 is TGCGCCAGCAGCTTGGGGGGCAGCCTGGTGAACACCGGGGAGCTGTTTTTT.

The V and J genes are TRBV18 and TRBJ1-4; D is ambiguous. This CDR3 is 15 amino acids long. CDR1 is KGHSH and CDR2 is LQKENI in the germline V gene. V was pared by 3 bases and J by 1 base, with 9 bases between. The DNA of the CDR3 is TGTGCCAGCTCACCCTCCGGTGGAACTAATGAAAAACTGTTTTTT. Translating it yields CASSPSGGTNEKLFF.

CDR3 protein: CAWSTGGAYGYTF. For the CDR3, the DNA is TGTGCCTGGAGTACAGGGGGAGCCTATGGCTACACCTTC. The chain combines TRBV30 with TRBJ1-2; the match to TRBD1 covers 8 bases. V gave up 2 bases and J gave up 4 bases; unmatched junction bases: 3. The V gene's germline CDR1 is GTSNPN and CDR2 SVGIG (reference sequence). The CDR3 sequence is 13 residues long.

The genes are TRBV28 and TRBJ1-2, with a tentative D call TRBD1 (5 bases). The CDR3 consists of 12 residues. V lost 6 bases and J 10 bases, leaving 15 bases between the germline ends. Germline CDR1 MDHEN, CDR2 SYDVKM. The CDR3 region is CASSPAGWAYTF. The DNA of the CDR3 is TGTGCCAGCAGCCCGGCAGGGTGGGCCTACACCTTC.

The chain recombines TRBV5-4 with TRBJ2-7; 9 positions match TRBD1. The CDR3 runs to 13 residues. Germline-derived CDR1 and CDR2 are SGHNT and YYREEE (reference sequence). Here the CDR3 reads CAGGDRAAHEQYF. CDR3 nucleotide sequence: TGTGCAGGAGGGGACAGGGCAGCTCACGAGCAGTACTTC. The whole variable domain, remainder taken from reference TRBV5-4 and TRBJ2-7, is ETGVTQSPTHLIKTRGQQVTLRCSSQSGHNTVSWYQQALGQGPQFIFQYYREEENGRGNFPPRFSGLQFPNYSSELNVNALELDDSALYLCAGGDRAAHEQYFGPGTRLTVT.

The chain recombines TRBV7-6 with TRBJ1-4; D is uncertain. The germline V and J ends were trimmed by 2 bases and 5 bases, with 21 bases remaining between them. Germline V lookup: CDR1 SGHVS, CDR2 FNYEAQ. The CDR3 is 18 residues long. CDR3 sequence: CASSLSRQGPGSNEKLFF. As DNA, the CDR3 is TGTGCCAGCAGCTTAAGCCGGCAAGGCCCCGGGTCCAATGAAAAACTGTTTTTT.

The chain carries TRBV7-2 and TRBJ2-7; D unresolved. Between the trimmed V and J ends, which lost 1 base and 8 bases, there was a span of 9 bases. The CDR3 is 12 amino acids. Germline V gene lookup returns CDR1 SGHTA and CDR2 FQGNSA. The CDR3 DNA reads TGTGCCAGCAGCTTAGTGCACAATCAGCAGTACTTC. This sequence encodes CASSLVHNQQYF.

The chain uses TRBV7-9 and TRBJ2-5, with D tentatively TRBD1 (6 bases). CDR3 length equals 15 residues. Deletions cut 5 bases from V and 4 bases from J, with 17 bases between. Germline CDR1 reads SEHNR; CDR2 reads FQNEAQ (reference sequence). The CDR3 spells CASSLPRGYGETQYF. For the CDR3, the DNA is TGTGCCAGCAGCCTCCCGAGGGGGTACGGAGAGACCCAGTACTTC.

This clone was observed a handful of times. This chain links TRBV19 with TRBJ1-2; 9 bases agree with TRBD1. The CDR3 extends over 14 amino acids. The V gene end was trimmed by 8 bases and the J gene end by 8 bases; junction bases not matched to a gene: 12. Germline CDR1 reads LNHDA; CDR2 reads SQIVND (reference sequence). CDR3 nucleotides: TGTGCCAGTGCGGCCTTACAGGGGGCCGGAGGCTACACCTTC. It yields the protein CASAALQGAGGYTF.

This chain links TRBV28 with TRBJ2-1; D gene unclear. V was shortened by 3 bases and J by 0 bases, with 12 bases between the two germline ends. The germline V gene has CDR1 MDHEN and CDR2 SYDVKM. This CDR3 contains 16 residues. In nucleotides, the CDR3 is TGTGCCAGCAGTTTCCCAGGTCGTAGCTCCTACAATGAGCAGTTCTTC. Protein product: CASSFPGRSSYNEQFF.

The V call is TRBV11-2, the J call TRBJ2-5; D not certain. The J call is doubtful: the DNA matches TRBJ2-7 better. Germline V CDR1 and CDR2: SGHAT, FQNNGV. The CDR3 spans 12 residues. In DNA form, the CDR3 reads TGTGCCAGCAGCTTATGGGGCTACGAGCAGTACTTC. Amino acid sequence: CASSLWGYEQYF.

This chain links TRBV28 with TRBJ2-7; no clear D. Looked up from germline, CDR1 is MDHEN and CDR2 is SYDVKM. Between the trimmed V and J ends, which lost 3 bases and 2 bases, there was a span of 8 bases. This CDR3 has 13 residues. Written as DNA, the CDR3 is TGTGCCAGCAGTTTGGCCGGAGCCTACGAGCAGTACTTC. It translates to CASSLAGAYEQYF.

The V and J genes are TRBV29-1 and TRBJ2-3, with a tentative D call TRBD2 (6 bases). CDR1 and CDR2 (germline): SQVTM, ANQGSEA. The CDR3 extends over 14 amino acids. Trimming took off 1 base at V and 2 bases at J, with 10 bases between the two ends. The CDR3 DNA follows: TGCAGCGTTGAAGGGGCGGGGTACACAGATACGCAGTATTTT. Translating gives CSVEGAGYTDTQYF.